The 28 T cell receptor beta chains in this list originate from one sample, sequenced in a study of response to subunit inactivated influenza vaccine. One entry per CDR3 protein results from TCRdb running MiXCR on the RT-PCR reads. This sample has roughly 550,000 distinct CDR3 sequences, with roughly 23% found just once. The same sample was also studied in work on T cells expressing NK-cell markers. This second report adds: UMI-tagged 5'RACE template switching yielded the TCR beta cDNA.

The sequencing used CD4+ T cells sorted from PBMCs, collected approximately 13 days after vaccination. These receptors were taken from a man aged 45-65 years who received an inactivated influenza vaccine.

The V call is TRBV6-1, the J call TRBJ1-1; 8 nucleotides match TRBD1. The CDR3 length is 18 residues. After removal of 6 bases from V and 5 bases from J, the junction contained 20 bases not matched to a gene. Germline V CDR1 and CDR2: MNHNS, SASEGT. CDR3 bases: TGTGCCAGCAGACACGCGGCAAGGACAGGGTTTCTGAGTACTGAAGCTTTCTTT. Amino acids: CASRHAARTGFLSTEAFF.

This clonotype was seen a single time. The gene calls are TRBV12-3 or TRBV12-4 and TRBJ1-1, with 7 bases aligning to TRBD1. CDR3 length: 17 amino acids. Trimming removed 5 bases from V and 4 bases from J; junction bases left unmatched: 16. CDR3 in amino acids: CASSRGDSKIWVTEAFF. The CDR3 nucleotides read TGTGCCAGCAGTAGGGGGGACAGTAAAATTTGGGTCACTGAAGCTTTCTTT.

This clonotype was recorded a few times. The rearrangement uses TRBV4-1 and TRBJ1-2; D call uncertain. Germline V lookup: CDR1 MGHRA, CDR2 YSYEKL. Trimming cost V 1 base and J 4 bases, with 13 bases left between them. The CDR3 is 15 amino acids. The CDR3 nucleotides read TGCGCCAGCAGCCAAGTAGAATCCGGGTCCTATGGCTACACCTTC. Residues: CASSQVESGSYGYTF.

The genes are TRBV4-2 and TRBJ2-3; the D is unclear. V lost 4 bases and J 4 bases, leaving 15 bases between the germline ends. Germline CDR1 is LGHNA and CDR2 is YNFKEQ. The CDR3 loop spans 15 amino acids. The chain's CDR3 is CASSPALRSADTQYF. The CDR3 nucleotides are TGTGCCAGCAGCCCAGCCCTCAGATCGGCAGATACGCAGTATTTT.

This clonotype was picked up a small number of times. V and J are TRBV24-1 and TRBJ2-1, with D possibly matching TRBD1 (6 bases). Trimming shortened V by 7 bases and J by 6 bases, and 15 bases separated the two germline ends. This CDR3 contains 14 residues. The germline V gene has CDR1 KGHDR and CDR2 SFDVKD. The CDR3 DNA sequence: TGTGCCACCAGCCAGGGGCTAGAGACCAATGAGCAGTTCTTC. Encoded protein: CATSQGLETNEQFF.

This clonotype came up a few times. This chain uses TRBV28 with TRBJ1-4, with TRBD1 as a possible D gene (6 bases). The CDR3 length is 15 residues. Germline-derived CDR1 and CDR2 are MDHEN and SYDVKM. V lost 5 bases, J lost 10 bases, and 20 bases lay in between. The CDR3 DNA reads as TGTGCCAGCAGTCCCTATCGGGGGCGGGGTGGAAAACTGTTTTTT. It specifies CASSPYRGRGGKLFF.

This clonotype has only a few counts. This sequence joins TRBV5-6 and TRBJ1-1; a possible D gene is TRBD1 (6 bases). The germline V and J ends were trimmed by 2 bases and 6 bases, with 14 bases remaining between them. The CDR3 contains 14 residues. Germline CDR1 reads SGHDT; CDR2 reads YYEEEE. The DNA for the CDR3 is TGTGCCAGCAGCTTACTACAGGGATTAGCTGAAGCTTTCTTT. Residues: CASSLLQGLAEAFF.

This clonotype was counted a few times. The chain couples TRBV18 to TRBJ1-1; possibly TRBD1 for D (6 bases). Germline V gives CDR1 KGHSH, CDR2 LQKENI. Trimming took 3 bases from V and 11 from J, leaving 16 bases between them. This CDR3 comprises 13 residues. CDR3 DNA sequence: TGTGCCAGCTCACCCTCGGGGGGCTACGGGGCTTTCTTT. This sequence encodes CASSPSGGYGAFF.

The chain carries TRBV19 and TRBJ1-4; 8 nucleotides line up with TRBD1. The CDR3 loop spans 15 amino acids. The V and J ends lost 6 bases and 3 bases, in that order; junction bases with no gene match: 6. Germline V gene data show CDR1 as LNHDA and CDR2 as SQIVND (reference sequence). The CDR3 loop is CASRTKQGANEKLFF. CDR3 in DNA: TGTGCCAGTAGGACCAAACAGGGGGCTAATGAAAAACTGTTTTTT.

This chain joins TRBV3-1 and TRBJ2-2; D perhaps matches TRBD2 (6 bases). The germline V gene has CDR1 LGHDT and CDR2 YNNKEL (reference sequence). This CDR3 region has 18 residues. The V gene lost 0 bases and the J gene lost 3 bases, with 17 bases spanning the gap. Here the CDR3 DNA reads TGTGCCAGCAGCCAAGAAGGTTTTTCGGGACTGCACACCGGGGAGCTGTTTTTT. It yields the protein CASSQEGFSGLHTGELFF.

The CDR3 nucleotides are TGTGCCAGCAATACCCCTATTACAGGGGACGCTCAGCCCCAGCATTTT. It is translated as CASNTPITGDAQPQHF. J is TRBJ1-5 and V is TRBV6-2 or TRBV6-3; 7 bases are a match to TRBD1. The CDR3 covers 16 residues. V lost 7 bases to trimming and J lost 6 bases; unmatched junction nucleotides: 15. Germline V gene sequence: CDR1 MNHEY, CDR2 SVGEGT.

This clonotype was seen a few times. This rearrangement joins TRBV7-8 to TRBJ2-2; 9 bases agree with TRBD1. Germline CDR1 is SGHVS and CDR2 is FQNEAQ. The CDR3 has 16 residues. Trimming took 5 bases from V and 4 from J; bases not matched to a gene: 8. The CDR3 region has the DNA TGTGCCAGCAGCCCATCTCAGACAGGGGGCACCGGGGAGCTGTTTTTT. Amino acids: CASSPSQTGGTGELFF.

This clonotype showed up just a few times. The rearrangement uses TRBV5-1 and TRBJ2-3, with 8 bases fitting TRBD1. After removal of 4 bases from V and 1 base from J, the junction contained 5 bases not matched to a gene. Germline CDR1 SGHRS, CDR2 YFSETQ. The CDR3 sequence is 15 residues long. CDR3 region: CASSLQDRGTDTQYF. The CDR3 nucleotides read TGCGCCAGCAGCCTGCAGGACAGGGGCACAGATACGCAGTATTTT.

This clonotype showed up just a few times. The V and J genes are TRBV16 and TRBJ2-1; D unresolved. Trimming pared 2 bases from V and 0 bases from J, leaving 5 bases between. The CDR3 is 14 residues long. CDR1 and CDR2 (germline): KGHSY, FQNENV. CDR3 region: CASSQLLSYNEQFF. DNA of the CDR3: TGTGCCAGCAGCCAACTTCTCTCCTACAATGAGCAGTTCTTC.

This clonotype was observed many times. The chain carries TRBV7-9 and TRBJ2-1, with a possible D match to TRBD1 (6 bases). The germline V gene encodes CDR1 SEHNR and CDR2 FQNEAQ (reference sequence). The V end was cut by 8 bases, the J end by 4 bases, with 18 bases between. The CDR3 extends over 15 amino acids. The CDR3 region is CASRRSGAKYNEQFF. CDR3 nucleotide sequence: TGTGCCAGCCGACGGTCAGGGGCAAAGTACAATGAGCAGTTCTTC.

The chain joins TRBV6-1 to TRBJ1-6, with D perhaps TRBD1 (6 bases). Trimming shortened V by 6 bases and J by 7 bases, and 16 bases separated the two germline ends. Germline V gene sequence: CDR1 MNHNS, CDR2 SASEGT. This CDR3 has 15 residues. The CDR3 protein is CASRSAGTFNSPLHF. In nucleotides, the CDR3 is TGTGCCAGCAGATCCGCAGGGACATTCAATTCACCCCTCCACTTT.

V gene TRBV6-5 combines with J gene TRBJ1-5; 8 nucleotides line up with TRBD1. The CDR3 is 15 residues long. The J segment lost 5 bases and the V segment lost 4 bases, leaving 7 bases of the junction unmatched. Germline CDR1 is MNHEY and CDR2 is SVGAGI. CDR3 amino acids: CASSSRQGFYQPQHF. Here the CDR3 DNA reads TGTGCCAGCAGTTCCCGACAGGGGTTCTATCAGCCCCAGCATTTT.

The sample holds a few counts of this clonotype. J is TRBJ1-2 and V is TRBV12-3 or TRBV12-4, with a possible D match to TRBD1 (5 bases). The CDR3 runs 12 residues. Trimming took off 8 bases at V and 2 bases at J, with 9 bases between the two ends. Here the CDR3 DNA reads TGTGCCAGCGCCTGGGGGAACTATGGCTACACCTTC. Its protein product is CASAWGNYGYTF.

This clonotype showed up just a few times. The chain joins TRBV12-3 or TRBV12-4 to TRBJ2-6; D unclear. This CDR3 is built from 16 residues. The V end was cut by 3 bases, the J end by 2 bases, with 11 bases between. DNA for the CDR3: TGTGCCAGCAGTTTCTCCAGTTCGCCTGGGGCCAACGTCCTGACTTTC. Amino acids: CASSFSSSPGANVLTF.

This clonotype has just a few counts. CDR3: CASSWLADKNIQYF. The CDR3 bases are TGCGCCAGCAGCTGGCTAGCGGACAAAAACATTCAGTACTTC. The chain links TRBV5-1 to TRBJ2-4; 7 nucleotides line up with TRBD2. J lost 3 bases, V lost 3 bases, and 3 bases had no gene match. CDR3 length: 14 residues. Germline CDR1 reads SGHRS; CDR2 reads YFSETQ.

This clonotype was recorded many times. This rearrangement joins TRBV28 to TRBJ2-3, with a weak D call TRBD2 (6 bases). Trimming removed 5 bases at V and 3 bases at J, with 15 bases between. The CDR3 has 15 residues. CDR1 is MDHEN and CDR2 is SYDVKM in the germline V gene. In DNA form, the CDR3 reads TGTGCCAGCAGTGGGGGTGTCGGGGGTACAGATACGCAGTATTTT. This encodes CASSGGVGGTDTQYF.

This clonotype has just a few counts. The chain combines TRBV7-2 with TRBJ1-2; D perhaps matches TRBD1 (6 bases). Between the trimmed V and J ends, which lost 5 bases and 5 bases, there was a span of 12 bases. Germline lookup yields CDR1 SGHTA and CDR2 FQGNSA. The CDR3 has 13 amino acids. As DNA, the CDR3 is TGTGCCAGCAGCCCGGGACACCTTTATGGCTACACCTTC. This encodes CASSPGHLYGYTF.

This clonotype was observed a handful of times. V gene TRBV20-1 combines with J gene TRBJ2-5, with 7 nucleotides matching TRBD1. The CDR3 covers 13 residues. The ends lost 5 bases at V and 1 base at J; junction bases unmatched: 4. The germline CDR1 and CDR2 sequences are DFQATT and SNEGSKA (reference sequence). In DNA, the CDR3 is TGCAGTGCTTCAGGGGGTTCCCAAGAGACCCAGTACTTC. Translation gives CSASGGSQETQYF.

The sample holds a few counts of this clonotype. This chain joins TRBV6-1 and TRBJ2-7; perhaps TRBD2 as D (5 bases). Trimming cost V 5 bases and J 6 bases, with 20 bases left between them. Germline V lookup: CDR1 MNHNS, CDR2 SASEGT. CDR3 length: 15 residues. CDR3 amino acids: CASSPQLSGGGEQYF. In DNA form, the CDR3 reads TGTGCCAGCAGTCCTCAGCTCTCAGGCGGAGGCGAGCAGTACTTC.

This clonotype was recorded many times. The chain couples TRBV5-1 to TRBJ2-1; D is perhaps TRBD1 or TRBD2 (5 bases each). Deletions cut 0 bases from V and 8 bases from J, with 12 bases between. The germline V gene encodes CDR1 SGHRS and CDR2 YFSETQ. The CDR3 is 14 residues long. The CDR3 DNA is TGCGCCAGCAGCTTGGGGTTCAGGGACGATGAGCAGTTCTTC. Translated: CASSLGFRDDEQFF.

A few counts support this clonotype. The chain employs TRBV28 and TRBJ2-1, with 12 bases lining up with TRBD2. The CDR3 length is 12 residues. V shed 3 bases and J 15 bases; nucleotides not matched to a gene: 3. The germline gives CDR1 MDHEN, CDR2 SYDVKM. CDR3 nucleotides: TGTGCCAGCAGTTTGACTAGCGGGAGACGGTTCTTC. This gives the protein CASSLTSGRRFF.

This clonotype was picked up a small number of times. The chain is built from TRBV18 and TRBJ2-5; tentatively, D is TRBD2 (6 bases). In germline, CDR1 is KGHSH, CDR2 LQKENI. V was shortened by 0 bases and J by 4 bases, with 9 bases between the two germline ends. CDR3 length: 14 residues. CDR3 DNA sequence: TGTGCCAGCTCACCACCTACTAGCAGAGAGACCCAGTACTTC. Translated, it gives CASSPPTSRETQYF.

This clonotype was seen a handful of times. The chain is built from TRBV7-8 and TRBJ2-7; D perhaps matches TRBD1 (5 bases). CDR3 length: 13 amino acids. The ends were cut back, 3 bases at V and 4 bases at J, with 10 bases in the middle. CDR1 and CDR2 (germline): SGHVS, FQNEAQ. CDR3 protein: CASSFPGKYEQYF. DNA of the CDR3: TGTGCCAGCAGCTTCCCAGGGAAGTACGAGCAGTACTTC.